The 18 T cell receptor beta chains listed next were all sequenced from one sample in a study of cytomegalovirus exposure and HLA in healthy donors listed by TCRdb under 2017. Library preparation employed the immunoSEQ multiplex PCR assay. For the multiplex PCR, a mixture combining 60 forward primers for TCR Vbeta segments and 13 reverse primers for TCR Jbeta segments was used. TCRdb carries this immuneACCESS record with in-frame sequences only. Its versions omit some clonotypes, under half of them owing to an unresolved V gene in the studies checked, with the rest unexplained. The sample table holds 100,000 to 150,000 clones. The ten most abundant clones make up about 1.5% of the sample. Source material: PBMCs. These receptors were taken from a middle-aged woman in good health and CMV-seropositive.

CDR3 amino acids: CASSLGLAGGSGANVLTF. The CDR3 coding sequence is TGTGCCAGCAGCTTAGGACTAGCGGGTGGCTCTGGGGCCAACGTCCTGACTTTC. V gene TRBV13 combines with J gene TRBJ2-6; 9 bases match TRBD2. The CDR3 is made up of 18 amino acids. Germline values: CDR1 PRHDT, CDR2 FYEKMQ (reference sequence). Trimming removed 0 bases from V and 0 bases from J; junction bases left unmatched: 3.

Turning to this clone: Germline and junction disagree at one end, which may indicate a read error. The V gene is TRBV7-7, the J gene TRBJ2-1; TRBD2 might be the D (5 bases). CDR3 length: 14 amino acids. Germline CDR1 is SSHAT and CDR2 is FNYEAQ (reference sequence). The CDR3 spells CASSRELVSDEQFF. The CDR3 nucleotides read TGTGCTAGCAGCCGAGAACTAGTCTCGGATGAGCAGTTCTTC.

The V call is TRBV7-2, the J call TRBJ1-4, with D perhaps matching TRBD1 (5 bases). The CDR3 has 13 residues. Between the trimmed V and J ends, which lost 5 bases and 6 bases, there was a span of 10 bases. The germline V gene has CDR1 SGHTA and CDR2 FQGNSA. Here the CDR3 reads CASSLWGDEKLFF. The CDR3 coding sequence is TGTGCCAGCAGCCTGTGGGGGGATGAAAAACTGTTTTTT.

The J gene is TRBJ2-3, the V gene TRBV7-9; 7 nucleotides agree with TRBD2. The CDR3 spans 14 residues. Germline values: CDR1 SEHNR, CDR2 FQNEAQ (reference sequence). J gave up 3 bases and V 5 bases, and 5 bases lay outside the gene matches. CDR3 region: CASSSGAVTDTQYF. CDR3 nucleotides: TGTGCCAGCAGCAGCGGGGCCGTTACAGATACGCAGTATTTT.

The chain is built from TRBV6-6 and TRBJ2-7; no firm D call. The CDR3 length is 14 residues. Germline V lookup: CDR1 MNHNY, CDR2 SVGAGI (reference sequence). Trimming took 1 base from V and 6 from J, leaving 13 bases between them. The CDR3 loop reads CASSYLGNDLEQYF. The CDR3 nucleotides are TGTGCCAGCAGTTACTTGGGCAACGATCTCGAGCAGTACTTC.

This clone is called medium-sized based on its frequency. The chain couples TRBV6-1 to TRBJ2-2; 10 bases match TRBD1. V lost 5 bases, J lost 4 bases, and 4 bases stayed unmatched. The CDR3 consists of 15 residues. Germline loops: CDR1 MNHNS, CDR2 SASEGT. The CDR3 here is CASSRTGGSTGELFF. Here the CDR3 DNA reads TGTGCCAGCAGTAGGACAGGGGGTAGCACCGGGGAGCTGTTTTTT.

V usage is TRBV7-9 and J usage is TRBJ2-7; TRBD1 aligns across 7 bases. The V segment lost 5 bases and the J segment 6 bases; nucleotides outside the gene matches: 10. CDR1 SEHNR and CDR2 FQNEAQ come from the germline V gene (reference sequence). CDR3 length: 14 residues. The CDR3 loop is CASSHDRELGEQYF. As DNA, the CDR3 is TGTGCCAGCAGCCACGACAGGGAGCTTGGCGAGCAGTACTTC. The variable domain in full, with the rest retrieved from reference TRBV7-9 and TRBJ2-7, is DTGVSQNPRHKITKRGQNVTFRCDPISEHNRLYWYRQTLGQGPEFLTYFQNEAQLEKSRLLSDRFSAERPKGSFSTLEIQRTEQGDSAMYLCASSHDRELGEQYFGPGTRLTVT.

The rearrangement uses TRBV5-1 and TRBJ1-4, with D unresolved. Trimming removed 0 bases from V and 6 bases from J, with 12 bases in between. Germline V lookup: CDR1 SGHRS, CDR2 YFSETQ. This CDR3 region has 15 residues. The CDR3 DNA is TGCGCCAGCAGCTTGGAATGGGCATCGGATGAAAAACTGTTTTTT. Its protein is CASSLEWASDEKLFF.

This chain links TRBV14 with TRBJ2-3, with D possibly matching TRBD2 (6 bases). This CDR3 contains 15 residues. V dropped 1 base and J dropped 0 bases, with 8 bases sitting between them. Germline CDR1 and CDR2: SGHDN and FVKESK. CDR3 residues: CASSQVRGSTDTQYF. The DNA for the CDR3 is TGTGCCAGCAGCCAAGTACGGGGGAGCACAGATACGCAGTATTTT.

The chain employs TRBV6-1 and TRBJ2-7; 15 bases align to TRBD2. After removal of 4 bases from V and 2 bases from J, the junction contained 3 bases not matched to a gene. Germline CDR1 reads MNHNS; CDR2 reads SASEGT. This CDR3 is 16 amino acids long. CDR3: CASSGTSGRVAYEQYF. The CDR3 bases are TGTGCCAGCAGTGGGACTAGCGGGAGGGTGGCCTACGAGCAGTACTTC.

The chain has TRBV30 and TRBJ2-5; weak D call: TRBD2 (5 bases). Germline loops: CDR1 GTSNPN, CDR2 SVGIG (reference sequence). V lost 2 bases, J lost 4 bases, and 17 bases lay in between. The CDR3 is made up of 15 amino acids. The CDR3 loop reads CAWSPGWEWGETQYF. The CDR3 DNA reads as TGTGCCTGGAGTCCGGGGTGGGAATGGGGAGAGACCCAGTACTTC.

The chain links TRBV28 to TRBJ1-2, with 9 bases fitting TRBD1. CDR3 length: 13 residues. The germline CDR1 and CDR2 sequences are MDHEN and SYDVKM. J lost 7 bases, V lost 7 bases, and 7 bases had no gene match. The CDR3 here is CASKIQGARGYTF. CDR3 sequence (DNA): TGTGCCAGCAAAATACAGGGGGCGCGTGGCTACACCTTC.

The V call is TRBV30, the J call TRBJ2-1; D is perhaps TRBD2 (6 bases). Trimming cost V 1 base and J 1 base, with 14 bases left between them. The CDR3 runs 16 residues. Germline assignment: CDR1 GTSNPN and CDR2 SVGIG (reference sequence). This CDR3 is CAWSDGFGGSYNEQFF. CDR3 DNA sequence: TGTGCCTGGAGTGACGGGTTTGGGGGGTCCTACAATGAGCAGTTCTTC.

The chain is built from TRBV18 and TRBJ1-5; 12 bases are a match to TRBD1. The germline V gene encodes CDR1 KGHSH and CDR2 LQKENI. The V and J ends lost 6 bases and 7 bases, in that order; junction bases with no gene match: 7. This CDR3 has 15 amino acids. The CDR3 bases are TGTGCCAGCTCCCCCGGGACAGGGGGCAGGCAGCCCCAGCATTTT. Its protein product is CASSPGTGGRQPQHF.

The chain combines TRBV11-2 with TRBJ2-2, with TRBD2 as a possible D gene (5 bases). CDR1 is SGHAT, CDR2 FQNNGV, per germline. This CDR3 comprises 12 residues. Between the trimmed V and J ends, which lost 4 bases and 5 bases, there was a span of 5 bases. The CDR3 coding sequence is TGTGCCAGCAGCTGGAGGACCGGGGAGCTGTTTTTT. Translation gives CASSWRTGELFF.

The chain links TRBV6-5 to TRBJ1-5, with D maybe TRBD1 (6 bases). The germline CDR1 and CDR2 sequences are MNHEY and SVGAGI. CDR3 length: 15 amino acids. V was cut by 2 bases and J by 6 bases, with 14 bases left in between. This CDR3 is CASSYTATGIQPQHF. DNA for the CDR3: TGTGCCAGCAGTTACACCGCGACAGGCATTCAGCCCCAGCATTTT.

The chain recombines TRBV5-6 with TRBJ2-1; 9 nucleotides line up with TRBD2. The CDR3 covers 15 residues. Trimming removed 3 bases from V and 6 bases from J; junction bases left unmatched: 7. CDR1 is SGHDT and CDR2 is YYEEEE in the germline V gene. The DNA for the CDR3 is TGTGCCAGCAGCTACATAGCGGGAGAAGGCAATGAGCAGTTCTTC. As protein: CASSYIAGEGNEQFF.

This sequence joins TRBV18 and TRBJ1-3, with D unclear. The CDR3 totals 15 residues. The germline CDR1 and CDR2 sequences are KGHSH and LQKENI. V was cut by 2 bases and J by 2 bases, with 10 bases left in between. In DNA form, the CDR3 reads TGTGCCAGCTCACCAGGAACTAGCCCTGGAAACACCATATATTTT. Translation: CASSPGTSPGNTIYF.